These T cell receptor beta chains were read from a single sample in a study of blood T cell repertoires in COVID-19. Repertoires were generated with immunoSEQ multiplex PCR, while TCRdb's copy carries only in-frame clones and drops some. The data hold approximately 200,000 clones, with approximately 90% observed a single time. Sequenced input: peripheral blood. These receptors were obtained from a woman younger than 45 with acute or convalescent COVID-19. Both conserved end residues are part of each CDR3. The D gene is left open where the match is weak. Expanded clones get a size class; other rows say once, few or many, or leave the size out.

J gene,D gene,V gene,clone size,CDR3 length,CDR3 protein,CDR3 DNA
TRBJ2-5,-,TRBV19,-,15,CASSETSGGRETQYF,TGTGCCAGTAGTGAGACTAGTGGAGGTCGAGAGACCCAGTACTTC
TRBJ2-7,-,TRBV19,-,13,CASSIRRGYEQYF,TGTGCCAGTAGTATTCGCAGAGGGTACGAGCAGTACTTC
TRBJ2-5,-,TRBV6-5,-,14,CASSYRDFRETQYF,TGTGCCAGCAGTTACCGGGACTTTAGGGAGACCCAGTACTTC
TRBJ2-1,TRBD2,TRBV29-1,-,14,CSAKTSYRGSEQFF,TGCAGCGCTAAGACTAGCTACCGCGGGAGTGAGCAGTTCTTC
TRBJ2-3,TRBD2,TRBV3-1/TRBV3-2,-,17,CASSQDRIAGAGDTQYF,TGTGCCAGCAGCCAAGATAGGATAGCGGGAGCGGGAGATACGCAGTATTTT
TRBJ2-7,-,TRBV4-1,-,16,CASSQELGRDWGGPYF,TGCGCCAGCAGCCAAGAGTTAGGTCGGGACTGGGGAGGCCCGTACTTC
TRBJ2-1,TRBD2,TRBV28,-,11,CATHGLDLQFF,TGTGCCACGCACGGACTAGACCTTCAGTTCTTC
TRBJ1-1,-,TRBV3-1/TRBV3-2,-,14,CASSQEQGNTEAFF,TGTGCCAGCAGCCAAGAACAGGGGAACACTGAAGCTTTCTTT
TRBJ2-7,TRBD2,TRBV6-2/TRBV6-3,-,15,CASSYPLSGRNEQYF,TGTGCCAGCAGTTACCCTCTTAGCGGGAGAAACGAGCAGTACTTC
TRBJ2-2,-,TRBV21-1,-,13,CASLGQNTGELFF,TGTGCCAGCCTTGGCCAGAACACCGGGGAGCTGTTTTTT
TRBJ2-3,-,TRBV27,-,9,CAPSDTQYF,TGTGCCCCATCAGATACGCAGTATTTT
TRBJ2-3,TRBD2,TRBV30,once,14,CAWGNGRSTDTQYF,TGTGCCTGGGGGAACGGGAGGTCAACAGATACGCAGTATTTT
TRBJ2-2,-,TRBV7-9,-,17,CASRPTPGNGDTGELFF,TGTGCCAGCAGGCCAACCCCAGGGAATGGCGACACCGGGGAGCTGTTTTTT
TRBJ1-2,-,TRBV5-1,-,18,CASSFPQEARGLRYGYTF,TGCGCCAGCAGCTTCCCCCAGGAGGCGCGGGGCTTACGCTATGGCTACACCTTC
TRBJ1-4,-,TRBV5-1,-,15,CASSLERGGFEKLFF,TGCGCCAGCAGCTTGGAAAGGGGGGGTTTTGAAAAACTGTTTTTT
TRBJ1-2,-,TRBV7-2,-,15,CASSFQIPRDTLGTF,TGTGCCAGCAGCTTCCAAATACCCCGGGACACTTTAGGCACCTTC
TRBJ2-2,-,TRBV5-1,-,14,CASSLDRTAGELFF,TGCGCCAGCAGCTTAGACAGGACAGCCGGGGAGCTGTTTTTT
TRBJ2-7,-,TRBV29-1,-,11,CSAGSRYEQYF,TGCAGCGCGGGATCCCGCTACGAGCAGTACTTC
TRBJ1-6,TRBD1,TRBV30,few,13,CALTGRLNSPLHF,TGTGCCTTGACAGGGCGCCTTAATTCACCCCTCCACTTT
TRBJ2-7,-,TRBV3-1/TRBV3-2,-,14,CASSQDSGTYEQYF,TGTGCCAGCAGCCAAGATTCCGGGACCTACGAGCAGTACTTC
TRBJ1-4,TRBD1,TRBV11-3,-,16,CASSRGQESSNEKLFF,TGTGCCAGCAGTCGGGGACAGGAATCAAGTAATGAAAAACTGTTTTTT
TRBJ1-4,TRBD1,TRBV14,-,17,CASSQGEWRGGYEKLFF,TGTGCCAGCAGCCAAGGGGAGTGGAGAGGGGGCTACGAAAAACTGTTTTTT
TRBJ2-1,TRBD2,TRBV5-1,-,14,CASSPVAGGDEQFF,TGCGCCAGCAGCCCGGTAGCGGGAGGCGATGAGCAGTTCTTC
TRBJ1-2,-,TRBV7-2,-,14,CASSSSGLTRGYTF,TGTGCCAGCAGCTCTTCCGGGCTTACTAGGGGCTACACCTTC
TRBJ1-5,-,TRBV28,-,15,CASSSGHPGDQPQHF,TGTGCCAGCAGTTCCGGACACCCGGGGGATCAGCCCCAGCATTTT
TRBJ2-7,-,TRBV11-2,-,11,CASSYSYEQYF,TGTGCCAGCAGCTACAGTTACGAGCAGTACTTC
TRBJ2-7,TRBD2,TRBV6-5,-,15,CASRGLAGGSYEQYF,TGTGCCAGCAGGGGCCTAGCGGGAGGCTCCTACGAGCAGTACTTC
TRBJ1-6,-,TRBV28,-,13,CASTGTRDSPLHF,TGTGCCAGCACCGGGACAAGGGATTCACCCCTCCACTTT
TRBJ1-3,-,TRBV19,-,14,CASSPMMSGNTIYF,TGTGCCAGTAGTCCGATGATGAGTGGAAACACCATATATTTT
TRBJ2-7,TRBD2,TRBV30,-,15,CALKSSGMTMVEQYF,TGTGCCCTAAAGTCTAGCGGGATGACCATGGTCGAGCAGTACTTC
TRBJ2-1,-,TRBV20-1,-,9,CSAGQKQFF,TGCAGTGCTGGGCAGAAGCAGTTCTTC